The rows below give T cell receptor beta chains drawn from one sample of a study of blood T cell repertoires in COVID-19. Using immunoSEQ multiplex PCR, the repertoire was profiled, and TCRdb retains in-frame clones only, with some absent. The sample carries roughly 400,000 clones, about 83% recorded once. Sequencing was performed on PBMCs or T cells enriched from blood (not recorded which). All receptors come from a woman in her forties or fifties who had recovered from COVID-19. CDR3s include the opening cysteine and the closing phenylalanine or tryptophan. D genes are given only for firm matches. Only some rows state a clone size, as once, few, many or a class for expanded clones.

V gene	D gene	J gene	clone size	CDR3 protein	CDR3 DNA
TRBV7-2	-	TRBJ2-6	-	CASSLVATDGANVLTF	TGTGCCAGCAGCTTAGTAGCTACCGACGGGGCCAACGTCCTGACTTTC
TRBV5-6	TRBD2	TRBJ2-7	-	CASSLGLAGEQYF	TGTGCCAGCAGCCTGGGACTAGCCGGCGAGCAGTACTTC
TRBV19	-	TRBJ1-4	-	CASGGRGVPGEKLFF	TGTGCCAGTGGAGGACGGGGGGTTCCAGGTGAAAAACTGTTTTTT
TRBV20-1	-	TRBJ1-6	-	CSARTESPLHF	TGCAGTGCTAGGACGGAGTCACCCCTCCACTTT
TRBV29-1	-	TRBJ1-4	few	CSGPSRRLTKEKLFF	TGCAGCGGCCCATCCCGCCGGTTAACTAAGGAAAAACTGTTTTTT
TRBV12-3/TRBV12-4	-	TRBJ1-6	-	CASSLGGLSPLHF	TGTGCCAGCAGCCTTGGTGGGCTTTCACCCCTCCACTTT
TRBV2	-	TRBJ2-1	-	CASSDREFFIDEQFF	TGTGCCAGCAGTGATAGGGAGTTTTTCATCGATGAGCAGTTCTTC
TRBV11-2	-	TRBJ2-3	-	CASSTRADTQYF	TGTGCCAGCAGTACTAGAGCAGATACGCAGTATTTT
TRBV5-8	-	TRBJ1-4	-	CASSGAGGVFF	TGTGCCAGCAGCGGGGCGGGGGGAGTGTTTTTT
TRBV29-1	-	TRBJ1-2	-	CSVEDFSPGAGYTF	TGCAGCGTTGAAGATTTCAGTCCTGGGGCGGGCTACACCTTC
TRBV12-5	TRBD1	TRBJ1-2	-	CASGLGTGSMRPHGYTF	TGTGCTAGTGGTTTGGGGACAGGGTCAATGAGGCCTCATGGCTACACCTTC
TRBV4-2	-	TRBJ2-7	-	CASSQGGALFPYEQYF	TGTGCCAGCAGCCAGGGGGGGGCCCTCTTCCCCTACGAGCAGTACTTC
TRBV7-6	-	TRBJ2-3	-	CASSLEGGGLTDTQYF	TGTGCCAGCAGCCTCGAGGGGGGGGGACTCACAGATACGCAGTATTTT
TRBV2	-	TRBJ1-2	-	CASTVQGSINYGYTF	TGTGCCAGCACCGTACAGGGCTCAATCAACTATGGCTACACCTTC
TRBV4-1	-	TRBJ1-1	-	CASSKTGFGTEAFF	TGCGCCAGCAGCAAAACAGGGTTCGGCACTGAAGCTTTCTTT
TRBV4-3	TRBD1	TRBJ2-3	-	CASSRTSPGQGGTDTQYF	TGCGCCAGCAGCCGAACTTCCCCGGGACAGGGGGGCACAGATACGCAGTATTTT
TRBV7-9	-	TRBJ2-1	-	CASSLTPSNEQFF	TGTGCCAGCAGCTTGACTCCCTCCAATGAGCAGTTCTTC
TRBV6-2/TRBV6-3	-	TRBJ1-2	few	CASSYVEPPPSNGYTF	TGTGCCAGCAGTTACGTGGAGCCACCCCCGAGTAATGGCTACACCTTC
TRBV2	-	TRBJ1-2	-	CASSGDSYTPNYGYTF	TGTGCCAGCAGTGGCGACAGCTATACGCCTAACTATGGCTACACCTTC
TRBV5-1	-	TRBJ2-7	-	CASSSGDGSYEQYF	TGCGCCAGCAGCTCAGGGGACGGTTCCTACGAGCAGTACTTC
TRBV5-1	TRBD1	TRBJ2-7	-	CASGLTGGDEQYF	TGCGCCAGCGGGTTGACAGGGGGCGACGAGCAGTACTTC
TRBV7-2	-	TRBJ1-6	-	CASSLDRSTGRSPLHF	TGTGCCAGCAGCCTAGATAGGTCTACAGGGCGATCACCCCTCCACTTT
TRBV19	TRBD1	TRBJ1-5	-	CASSRQGSGNQPQHF	TGTGCCAGTAGCAGACAGGGCAGCGGCAATCAGCCCCAGCATTTT
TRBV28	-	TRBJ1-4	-	CASKGSRGTNEKLFF	TGTGCCAGCAAGGGTAGCAGGGGTACTAATGAAAAACTGTTTTTT
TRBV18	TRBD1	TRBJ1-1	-	CASSQGQAGTEAFF	TGTGCCAGCTCACAGGGACAGGCCGGCACTGAAGCTTTCTTT
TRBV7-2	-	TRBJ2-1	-	CASSSVAGGGEQFF	TGTGCCAGCAGCTCGGTGGCCGGAGGAGGGGAGCAGTTCTTC
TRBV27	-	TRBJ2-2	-	CASSFLGGTGELFF	TGTGCCAGCAGTTTCTTAGGGGGCACCGGGGAGCTGTTTTTT
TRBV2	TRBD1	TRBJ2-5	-	CASSDPEGTVEETQYF	TGTGCCAGCAGTGACCCCGAAGGGACAGTTGAAGAGACCCAGTACTTC
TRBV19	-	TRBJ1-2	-	CASSIRCYGYTF	TGTGCCAGTAGTATCCGGTGCTATGGCTACACCTTC
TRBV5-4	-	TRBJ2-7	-	CASSSWTDDEQYF	TGTGCCAGCAGCTCATGGACAGACGACGAGCAGTACTTC
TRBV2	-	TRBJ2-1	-	CASRGDGSYNEQFF	TGTGCCAGCAGAGGGGATGGCTCCTACAATGAGCAGTTCTTC
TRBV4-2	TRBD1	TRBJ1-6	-	CASSLGTGSEANSPLHF	TGTGCCAGCAGCCTTGGGACAGGGAGCGAGGCAAATTCACCCCTCCACTTT
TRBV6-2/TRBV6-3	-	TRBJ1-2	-	CASSPQVSNYGYTF	TGTGCCAGCAGCCCACAGGTTTCTAACTATGGCTACACCTTC
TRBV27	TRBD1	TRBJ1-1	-	CASTWDRGNTEAFF	TGTGCCAGCACCTGGGACAGGGGAAACACTGAAGCTTTCTTT
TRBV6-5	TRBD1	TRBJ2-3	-	CASPMDRGLSDTQYF	TGTGCCTCCCCCATGGATAGGGGGCTCTCTGATACGCAGTATTTT
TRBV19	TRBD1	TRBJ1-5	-	CASSLPTGNNQPQHF	TGTGCCAGTAGTCTACCGACAGGGAATAATCAGCCCCAGCATTTT
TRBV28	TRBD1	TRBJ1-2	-	CASRLTGGTGGYTF	TGTGCCAGCAGATTGACAGGGGGCACAGGTGGCTACACCTTC
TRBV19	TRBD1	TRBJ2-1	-	CASSMRDSNNEQFF	TGTGCCAGTAGTATGAGGGACAGTAACAATGAGCAGTTCTTC
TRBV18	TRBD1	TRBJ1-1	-	CASSPWTGSLGTEAFF	TGTGCCAGCTCCCCTTGGACAGGGTCTCTGGGCACTGAAGCTTTCTTT
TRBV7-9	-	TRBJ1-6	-	CASSEVEVSPLHF	TGTGCCAGCAGCGAGGTCGAAGTTTCACCCCTCCACTTT
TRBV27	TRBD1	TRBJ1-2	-	CASSLSLTGAYGYTF	TGTGCCAGCAGTTTATCGTTAACAGGGGCCTATGGCTACACCTTC
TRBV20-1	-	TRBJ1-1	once	CSARSNEAFF	TGCAGTGCTAGATCTAATGAAGCTTTCTTT
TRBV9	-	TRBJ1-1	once	CASSVVLGENTEAFF	TGTGCCAGCAGCGTAGTCTTAGGGGAGAACACTGAAGCTTTCTTT
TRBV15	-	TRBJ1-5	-	CATSRENGGTQHF	TGTGCCACCAGCAGGGAAAATGGCGGGACCCAGCATTTT
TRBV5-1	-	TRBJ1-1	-	CASSPDRLINTEAFF	TGCGCCAGCAGCCCAGACCGACTGATAAACACTGAAGCTTTCTTT
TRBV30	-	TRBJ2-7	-	CAWRHGGYEQYF	TGTGCCTGGAGACACGGGGGTTACGAGCAGTACTTC
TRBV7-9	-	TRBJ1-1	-	CASSPAVFGLIAAFF	TGTGCCAGCAGCCCGGCCGTTTTCGGGTTGATTGCGGCTTTCTTT
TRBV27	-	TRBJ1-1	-	CASSFGGAGTEAFF	TGTGCCAGCAGTTTCGGGGGGGCTGGAACTGAAGCTTTCTTT
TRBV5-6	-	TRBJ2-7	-	CASSPTSGSGWYEQYF	TGTGCCAGCAGCCCCACCTCGGGCAGCGGCTGGTACGAGCAGTACTTC
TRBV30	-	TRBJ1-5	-	CAWSHSGAIGQPQHF	TGTGCCTGGAGCCATTCGGGAGCTATAGGGCAGCCCCAGCATTTT
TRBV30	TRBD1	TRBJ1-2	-	CAWSGQGYRYTF	TGTGCCTGGAGTGGACAGGGGTATCGCTACACCTTC
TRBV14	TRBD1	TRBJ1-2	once	CASSLVSGTGTYGYTF	TGTGCCAGCAGCCTCGTTTCCGGGACAGGGACCTATGGCTACACCTTC
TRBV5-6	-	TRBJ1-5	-	CASSLGQGSNQPQHF	TGTGCCAGCAGCTTGGGGCAGGGTAGCAATCAGCCCCAGCATTTT